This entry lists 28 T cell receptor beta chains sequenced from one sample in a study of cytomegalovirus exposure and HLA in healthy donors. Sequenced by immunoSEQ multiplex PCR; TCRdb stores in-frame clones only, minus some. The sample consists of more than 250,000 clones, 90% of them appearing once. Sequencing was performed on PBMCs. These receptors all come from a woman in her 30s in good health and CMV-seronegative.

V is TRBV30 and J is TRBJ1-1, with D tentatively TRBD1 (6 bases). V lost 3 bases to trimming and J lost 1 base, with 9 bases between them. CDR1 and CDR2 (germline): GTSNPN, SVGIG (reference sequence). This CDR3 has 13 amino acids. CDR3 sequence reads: CAWSRGGNTEAFF. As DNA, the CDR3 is TGTGCCTGGAGCAGGGGTGGGAACACTGAAGCTTTCTTT. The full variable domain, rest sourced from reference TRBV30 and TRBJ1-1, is SQTIHQWPATLVQPVGSPLSLECTVEGTSNPNLYWYRQAAGRGLQLLFYSVGIGQISSEVPQNLSASRPQDRQFILSSKKLLLSDSGFYLCAWSRGGNTEAFFGQGTRLTVV.

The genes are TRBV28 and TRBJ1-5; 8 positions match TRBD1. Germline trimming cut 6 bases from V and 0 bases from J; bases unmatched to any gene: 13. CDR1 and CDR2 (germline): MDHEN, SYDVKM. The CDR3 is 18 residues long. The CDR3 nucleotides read TGTGCCAGCAGCCCTCTGAGACAGGGGCCTTTTAGCAATCAGCCCCAGCATTTT. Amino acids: CASSPLRQGPFSNQPQHF.

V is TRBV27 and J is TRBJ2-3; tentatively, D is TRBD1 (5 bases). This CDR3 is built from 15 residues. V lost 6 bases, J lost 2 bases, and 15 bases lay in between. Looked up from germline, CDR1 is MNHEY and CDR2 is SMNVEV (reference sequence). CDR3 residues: CASRLTDLDTDTQYF. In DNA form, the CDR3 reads TGTGCCAGCAGACTGACAGATCTGGACACAGATACGCAGTATTTT.

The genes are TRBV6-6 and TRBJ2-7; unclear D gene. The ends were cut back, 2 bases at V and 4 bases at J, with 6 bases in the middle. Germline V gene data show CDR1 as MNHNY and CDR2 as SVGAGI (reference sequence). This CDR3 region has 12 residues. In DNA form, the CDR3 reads TGTGCCAGCAGTTACGACGGGTACGAGCAGTACTTC. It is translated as CASSYDGYEQYF.

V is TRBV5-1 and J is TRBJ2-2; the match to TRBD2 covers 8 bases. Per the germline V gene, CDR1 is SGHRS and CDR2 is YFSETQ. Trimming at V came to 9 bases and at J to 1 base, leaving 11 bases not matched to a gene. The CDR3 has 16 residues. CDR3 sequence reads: CATEGSSGGNTGELFF. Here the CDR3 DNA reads TGCGCCACCGAAGGTTCAAGCGGGGGGAACACCGGGGAGCTGTTTTTT.

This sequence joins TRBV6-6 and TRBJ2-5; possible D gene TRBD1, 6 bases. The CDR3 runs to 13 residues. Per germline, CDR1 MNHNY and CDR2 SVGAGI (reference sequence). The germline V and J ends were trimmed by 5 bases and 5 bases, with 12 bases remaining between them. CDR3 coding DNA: TGTGCCAGCAGTAGGGGGATGTCGGAGACCCAGTACTTC. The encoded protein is CASSRGMSETQYF.

CDR3: CASSQVGTGGDTQYF. Written as DNA, the CDR3 is TGCGCCAGCAGCCAAGTGGGGACAGGGGGAGATACGCAGTATTTT. The chain combines TRBV4-3 with TRBJ2-3; TRBD1 agrees at 11 bases. Germline-derived CDR1 and CDR2 are LGHNA and YSLEER. V lost 1 base and J lost 5; bases outside the gene matches: 2. The CDR3 contains 15 residues.

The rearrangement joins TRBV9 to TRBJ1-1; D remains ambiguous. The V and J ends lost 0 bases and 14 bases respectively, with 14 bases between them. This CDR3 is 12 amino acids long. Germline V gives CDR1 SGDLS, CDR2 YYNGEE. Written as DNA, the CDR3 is TGTGCCAGCAGCGTAGCTACGGATATGATCTTCTTT. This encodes CASSVATDMIFF.

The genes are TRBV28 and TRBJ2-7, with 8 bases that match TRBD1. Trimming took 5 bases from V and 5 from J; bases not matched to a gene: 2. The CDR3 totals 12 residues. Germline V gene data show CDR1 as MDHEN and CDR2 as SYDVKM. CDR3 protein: CASSMDRDEQYF. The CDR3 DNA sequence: TGTGCCAGCAGTATGGACAGGGACGAGCAGTACTTC.

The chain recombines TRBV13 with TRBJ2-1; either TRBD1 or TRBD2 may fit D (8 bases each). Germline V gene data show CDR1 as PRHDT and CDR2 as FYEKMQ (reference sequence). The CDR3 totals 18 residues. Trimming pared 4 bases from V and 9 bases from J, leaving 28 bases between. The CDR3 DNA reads TGTGCCAGCAGCTGGGACAGGAGACTAACGGGAGGGCCAATTGAGCAGTTCTTC. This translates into CASSWDRRLTGGPIEQFF.

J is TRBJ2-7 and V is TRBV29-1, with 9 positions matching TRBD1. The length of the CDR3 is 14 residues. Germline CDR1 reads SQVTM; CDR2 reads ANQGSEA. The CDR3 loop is CRTIHRGPYYEQYF. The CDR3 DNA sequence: TGCAGAACTATTCACAGGGGGCCCTACTACGAGCAGTACTTC.

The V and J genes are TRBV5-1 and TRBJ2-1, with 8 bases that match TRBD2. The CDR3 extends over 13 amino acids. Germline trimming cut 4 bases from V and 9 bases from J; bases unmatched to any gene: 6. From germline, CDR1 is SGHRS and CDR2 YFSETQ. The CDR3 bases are TGCGCCAGCAGCCTCGGGACTAGTAGTGAGCAGTTCTTC. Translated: CASSLGTSSEQFF.

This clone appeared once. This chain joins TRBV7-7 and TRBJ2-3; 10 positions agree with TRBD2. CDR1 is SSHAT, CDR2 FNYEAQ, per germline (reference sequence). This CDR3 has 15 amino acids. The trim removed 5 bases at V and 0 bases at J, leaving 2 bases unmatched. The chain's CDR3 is CASSAGLASTDTQYF. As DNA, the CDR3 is TGTGCCAGCAGCGCGGGACTAGCGAGCACAGATACGCAGTATTTT.

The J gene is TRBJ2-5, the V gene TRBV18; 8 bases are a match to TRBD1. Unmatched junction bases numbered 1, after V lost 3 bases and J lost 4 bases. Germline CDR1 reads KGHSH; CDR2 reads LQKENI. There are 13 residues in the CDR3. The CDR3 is CASSPGTGETQYF. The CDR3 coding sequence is TGTGCCAGCTCACCGGGGACAGGAGAGACCCAGTACTTC.

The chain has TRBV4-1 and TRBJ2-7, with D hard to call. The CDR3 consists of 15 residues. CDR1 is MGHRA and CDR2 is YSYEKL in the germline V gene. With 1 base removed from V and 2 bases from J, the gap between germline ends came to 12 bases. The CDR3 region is CASSQVNTRAYEQYF. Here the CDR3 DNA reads TGCGCCAGCAGCCAAGTTAACACACGAGCCTACGAGCAGTACTTC.

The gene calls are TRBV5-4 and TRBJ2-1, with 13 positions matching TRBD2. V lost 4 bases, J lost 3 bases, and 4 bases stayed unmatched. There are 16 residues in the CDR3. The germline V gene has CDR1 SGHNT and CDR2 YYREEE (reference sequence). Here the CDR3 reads CASSLGLAGVYNEQFF. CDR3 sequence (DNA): TGTGCCAGCAGCCTAGGACTAGCGGGAGTCTACAATGAGCAGTTCTTC.

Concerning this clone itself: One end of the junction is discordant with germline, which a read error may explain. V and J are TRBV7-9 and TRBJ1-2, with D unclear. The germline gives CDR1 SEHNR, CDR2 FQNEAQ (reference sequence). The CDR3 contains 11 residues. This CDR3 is CASSLGPARAF. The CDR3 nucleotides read TGTGCCAGCAGCTTAGGTCCGGCTCGCGCCTTC.

The CDR3 reads CASSVTGYEQYF. In DNA form, the CDR3 reads TGTGCCAGCAGTGTAACAGGGTACGAGCAGTACTTC. This rearrangement joins TRBV2 to TRBJ2-7; maybe TRBD1 (6 bases). V lost 4 bases and J 4 bases, leaving 8 bases between the germline ends. CDR3 size: 12 residues. The germline V gene encodes CDR1 SNHLY and CDR2 FYNNEI. Complete variable domain (other parts from reference TRBV2 and TRBJ2-7): EPEVTQTPSHQVTQMGQEVILRCVPISNHLYFYWYRQILGQKVEFLVSFYNNEISEKSEIFDDQFSVERPDGSNFTLKIRSTKLEDSAMYFCASSVTGYEQYFGPGTRLTVT.

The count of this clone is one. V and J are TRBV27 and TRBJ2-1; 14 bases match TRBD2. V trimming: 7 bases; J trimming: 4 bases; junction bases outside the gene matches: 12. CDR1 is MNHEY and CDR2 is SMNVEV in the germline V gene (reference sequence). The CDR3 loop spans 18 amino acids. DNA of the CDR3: TGTGCCAGCACTCAACGGGGACTAGCGGGGGCGATTTACAATGAGCAGTTCTTC. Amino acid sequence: CASTQRGLAGAIYNEQFF.

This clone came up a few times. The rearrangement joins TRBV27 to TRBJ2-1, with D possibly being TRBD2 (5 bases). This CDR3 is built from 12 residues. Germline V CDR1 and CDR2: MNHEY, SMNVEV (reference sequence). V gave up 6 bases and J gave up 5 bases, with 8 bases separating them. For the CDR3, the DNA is TGTGCCAGCAGCCCGGGGAACAATGAGCAGTTCTTC. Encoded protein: CASSPGNNEQFF.

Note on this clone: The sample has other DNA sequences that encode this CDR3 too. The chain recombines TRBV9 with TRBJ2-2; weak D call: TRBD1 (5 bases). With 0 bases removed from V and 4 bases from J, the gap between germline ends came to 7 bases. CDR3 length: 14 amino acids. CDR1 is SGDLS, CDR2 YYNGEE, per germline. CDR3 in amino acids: CASSVGGSTGELFF. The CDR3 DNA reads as TGTGCCAGCAGCGTAGGGGGCAGCACCGGGGAGCTGTTTTTT.

The CDR3 reads CASSATSGIPYEQYF. Written as DNA, the CDR3 is TGTGCCAGCAGTGCCACTAGCGGGATCCCCTACGAGCAGTACTTC. The chain is built from TRBV6-1 and TRBJ2-7; 10 bases align to TRBD2. CDR3 size: 15 residues. Trimming removed 4 bases from V and 2 bases from J; junction bases left unmatched: 5. Germline V gene sequence: CDR1 MNHNS, CDR2 SASEGT.

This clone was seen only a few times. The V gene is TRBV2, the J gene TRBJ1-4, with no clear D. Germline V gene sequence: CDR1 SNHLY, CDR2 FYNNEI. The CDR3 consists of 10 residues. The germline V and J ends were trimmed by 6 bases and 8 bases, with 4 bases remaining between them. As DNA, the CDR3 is TGTGCCAGCAGCGGGGAAAAACTGTTTTTT. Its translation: CASSGEKLFF.

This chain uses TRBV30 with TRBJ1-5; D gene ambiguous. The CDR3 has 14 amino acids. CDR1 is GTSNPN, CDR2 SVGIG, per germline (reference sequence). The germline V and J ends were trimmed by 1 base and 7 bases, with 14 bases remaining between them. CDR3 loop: CAWSGGLKVQPQHF. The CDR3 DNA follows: TGTGCCTGGAGTGGGGGTTTAAAGGTGCAGCCCCAGCATTTT.

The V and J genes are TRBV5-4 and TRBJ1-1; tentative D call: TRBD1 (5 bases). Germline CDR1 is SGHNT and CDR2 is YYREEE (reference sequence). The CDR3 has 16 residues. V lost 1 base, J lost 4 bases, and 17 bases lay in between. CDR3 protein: CASSLMAGRGGTEAFF. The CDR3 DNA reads TGTGCCAGCAGCTTGATGGCAGGTCGGGGGGGCACTGAAGCTTTCTTT.

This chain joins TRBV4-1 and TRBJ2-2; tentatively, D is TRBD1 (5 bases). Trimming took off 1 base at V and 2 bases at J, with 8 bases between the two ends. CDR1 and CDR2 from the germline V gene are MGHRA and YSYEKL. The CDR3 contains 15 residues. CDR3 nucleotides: TGCGCCAGCAGCCAAGGAGGACATAACACCGGGGAGCTGTTTTTT. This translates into CASSQGGHNTGELFF.

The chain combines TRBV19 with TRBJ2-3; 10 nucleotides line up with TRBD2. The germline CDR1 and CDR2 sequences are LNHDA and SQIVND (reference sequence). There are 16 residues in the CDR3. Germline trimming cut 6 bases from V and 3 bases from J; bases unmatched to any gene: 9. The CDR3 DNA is TGTGCCAGTAGCTTTATGAGCGGGAGGGGTACAGATACGCAGTATTTT. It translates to CASSFMSGRGTDTQYF.

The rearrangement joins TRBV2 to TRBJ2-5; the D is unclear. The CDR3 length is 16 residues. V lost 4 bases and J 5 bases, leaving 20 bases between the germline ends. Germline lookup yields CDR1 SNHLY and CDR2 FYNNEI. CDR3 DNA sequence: TGTGCCAGCAGTGTAGGACCGGGCTCAGGCGCGGAGACCCAGTACTTC. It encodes CASSVGPGSGAETQYF.